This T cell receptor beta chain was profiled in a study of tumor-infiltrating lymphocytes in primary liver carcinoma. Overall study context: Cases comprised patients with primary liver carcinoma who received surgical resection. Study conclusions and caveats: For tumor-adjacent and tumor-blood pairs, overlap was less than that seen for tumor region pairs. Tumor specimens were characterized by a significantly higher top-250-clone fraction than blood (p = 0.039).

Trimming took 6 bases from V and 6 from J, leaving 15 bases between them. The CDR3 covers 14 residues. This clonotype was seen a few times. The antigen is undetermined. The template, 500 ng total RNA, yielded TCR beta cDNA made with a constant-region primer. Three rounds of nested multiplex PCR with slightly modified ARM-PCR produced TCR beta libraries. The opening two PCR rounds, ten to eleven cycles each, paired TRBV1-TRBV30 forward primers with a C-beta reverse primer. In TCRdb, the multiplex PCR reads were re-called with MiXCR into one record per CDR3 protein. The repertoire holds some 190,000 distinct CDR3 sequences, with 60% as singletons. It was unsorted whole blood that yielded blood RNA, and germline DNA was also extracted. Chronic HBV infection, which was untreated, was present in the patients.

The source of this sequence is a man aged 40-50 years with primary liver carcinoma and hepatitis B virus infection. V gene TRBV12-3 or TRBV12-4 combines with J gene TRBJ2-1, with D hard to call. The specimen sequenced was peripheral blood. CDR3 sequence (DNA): TGTGCCAGCAGCCCTTTCCGAGCGCGCAATGAGCAGTTCTTC. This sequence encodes CASSPFRARNEQFF.